This T cell receptor (beta chain) was sequenced for a study of immune evolution from preneoplasia to lung adenocarcinoma. Study as a whole: HLA loss of heterozygosity: roughly 6.4% AIS, 15% MIA, approximately 31% ADC, none AAH. General observations from the study: Later-stage lesions appeared to have more T cells, more diversity, less clonality.

V lost 6 bases and J 14 bases, leaving 20 bases between the germline ends. CDR1 and CDR2 (germline): SEHNR, FQNEAQ (reference sequence). The CDR3 runs 13 residues. Some clones are missing from TCRdb's copy, which holds only in-frame ones; the method was immunoSEQ multiplex PCR. The table includes about 8,100 clones, 83% detected once. Resections took place in Japan or China from about 2013 to 2018. On this clone: As yet, its antigen is unknown.

The material sequenced was FFPE minimally invasive lung adenocarcinoma tissue. The chain employs TRBV7-9 and TRBJ2-1; D gene ambiguous. This TCR was recovered from a person between 70 and 80 years old with lung adenocarcinoma. The CDR3, as DNA: TGTGCCAGCAGTCTTAGAGAAGGGCTTCGGAAGTTCTTC. It yields the protein CASSLREGLRKFF.